One sample yielded the 21 T cell receptor beta chains listed below, sequenced in a study of shared clonotypes between healthy human individuals. Using immunoSEQ multiplex PCR, the repertoire was profiled, and TCRdb retains in-frame clones only, with some absent. The sample has 2 million to 3 million clones; 80% to 95% are singletons. The specimen was naive CD4+ T cells from PBMCs. Subset meaning: CD45RA+ positively selected. The receptor source for this set is a man in his late teens or twenties in good health. Some clones in this sample may be carry-over from other donors' samples.

Concerning this clone: One end of the junction does not line up with germline, which may come from a read error. The rearrangement uses TRBV29-1 and TRBJ2-7; 7 bases line up with TRBD2. The CDR3 is made up of 11 amino acids. Germline assignment: CDR1 SQVTM and CDR2 ANQGSEA. DNA of the CDR3: TGTACAGCGGGGAGTTCCTACGAGCAGTACTTC. Translating it yields CTAGSSYEQYF.

This chain joins TRBV5-1 and TRBJ2-3, with TRBD1 matching 9 bases. Losses at the gene ends were 4 bases for V and 2 bases for J; bases not matched to a gene: 8. The CDR3 has 16 residues. The V gene's germline CDR1 is SGHRS and CDR2 YFSETQ. The CDR3, as DNA: TGCGCCAGCAGCACGATGGGACAGGGCCCCACAGATACGCAGTATTTT. Translation gives CASSTMGQGPTDTQYF.

V usage is TRBV18 and J usage is TRBJ1-5, with D possibly TRBD1 on 5 matching bases. Trimming cost V 4 bases and J 5 bases, with 9 bases left between them. This CDR3 has 13 residues. Germline V gives CDR1 KGHSH, CDR2 LQKENI. CDR3 nucleotide sequence: TGTGCCAGCTCACTGGCGGGGGATCAGCCCCAGCATTTT. Translation: CASSLAGDQPQHF.

The chain couples TRBV7-8 to TRBJ1-4, with TRBD1 as a possible D gene (5 bases). The CDR3 extends over 15 amino acids. Germline V lookup: CDR1 SGHVS, CDR2 FQNEAQ. Trimming took 4 bases from V and 1 from J, leaving 10 bases between them. CDR3 bases: TGTGCCAGCAGCTGGGACGGCCGAACTAATGAAAAACTGTTTTTT. Translating gives CASSWDGRTNEKLFF.

This clone occurred once. The chain carries TRBV2 and TRBJ1-2; the D is unclear. Germline V gene data show CDR1 as SNHLY and CDR2 as FYNNEI. The ends were cut back, 6 bases at V and 6 bases at J, with 11 bases in the middle. The CDR3 totals 12 residues. The CDR3 DNA reads TGTGCCAGCAGGTTGGTGGACCATGGCTACACCTTC. Translating gives CASRLVDHGYTF.

The rearrangement joins TRBV27 to TRBJ2-7; 7 bases match TRBD1. The CDR3 totals 14 residues. CDR1 MNHEY and CDR2 SMNVEV come from the germline V gene (reference sequence). The trim removed 4 bases at V and 2 bases at J, leaving 5 bases unmatched. CDR3 amino acids: CASSSQGSPYEQYF. CDR3 DNA sequence: TGTGCCAGCAGTTCACAGGGGAGTCCCTACGAGCAGTACTTC.

The chain joins TRBV6-5 to TRBJ1-4, with D hard to call. Per germline, CDR1 MNHEY and CDR2 SVGAGI. V lost 0 bases and J lost 5, with 7 bases in between. CDR3 size: 14 residues. The CDR3 loop reads CASSYSTENEKLFF. As DNA, the CDR3 is TGTGCCAGCAGTTACTCGACCGAAAATGAAAAACTGTTTTTT.

The chain uses TRBV11-2 and TRBJ2-1, with 10 bases identical to TRBD2. V was pared by 5 bases and J by 15 bases, with 13 bases of the junction left unmatched. Germline-derived CDR1 and CDR2 are SGHAT and FQNNGV. The CDR3 runs to 14 residues. The CDR3 coding sequence is TGTGCCAGCAGCCCACAGCCCTCTAGCGGGAGCAGGTTCTTC. Translation gives CASSPQPSSGSRFF.

With regard to this clone: The sample carries other DNA sequences with the same CDR3. The chain employs TRBV5-1 and TRBJ1-4; 7 nucleotides line up with TRBD1. The CDR3 is 14 residues long. Germline CDR1 and CDR2: SGHRS and YFSETQ. The ends lost 3 bases at V and 5 bases at J; junction bases unmatched: 4. The CDR3 is CASSSGQPNEKLFF. CDR3 in DNA: TGCGCCAGCAGCTCGGGACAGCCGAATGAAAAACTGTTTTTT.

The chain couples TRBV18 to TRBJ2-4; TRBD1 or TRBD2 may be the D gene (5 bases each). Trimming cost V 2 bases and J 6 bases, with 11 bases left between them. Germline CDR1 is KGHSH and CDR2 is LQKENI. This CDR3 contains 14 residues. CDR3 nucleotides: TGTGCCAGCTCACCATCGGGGCAGCGAAACATTCAGTACTTC. Its protein is CASSPSGQRNIQYF.

The chain employs TRBV6-5 and TRBJ1-4; no reliable D call. Trimming shortened V by 7 bases and J by 0 bases, and 9 bases separated the two germline ends. The CDR3 has 14 residues. Germline CDR1 MNHEY, CDR2 SVGAGI. The CDR3 DNA reads as TGTGCCAGCATGGCGGCTACAACTAATGAAAAACTGTTTTTT. Amino acid sequence: CASMAATTNEKLFF.

Worth noting for this clone: This CDR3 is missing its conserved last phenylalanine or tryptophan, likely due to a read error. The gene calls are TRBV29-1 and TRBJ1-2; D gene unclear. Germline lookup yields CDR1 SQVTM and CDR2 ANQGSEA. This CDR3 has 10 residues. Trimming removed 1 base at V and 6 bases at J, with 3 bases between. CDR3 loop: CSVEGDGYTS. The DNA of the CDR3 is TGCAGCGTTGAAGGGGATGGCTACACCTCC.

The gene calls are TRBV28 and TRBJ2-1; D uncertain. V gave up 3 bases and J gave up 9 bases, with 9 bases separating them. CDR1 and CDR2 (germline): MDHEN, SYDVKM. The length of the CDR3 is 12 residues. CDR3 DNA sequence: TGTGCCAGCAGTTTGGTAGTCGCTGAGCAGTTCTTC. Translating gives CASSLVVAEQFF.

The chain joins TRBV5-5 to TRBJ1-3; D gene uncertain. V was shortened by 3 bases and J by 2 bases, with 6 bases between the two germline ends. The CDR3 spans 13 residues. The germline V gene has CDR1 SGHKS and CDR2 YYEKEE (reference sequence). CDR3 region: CASSYAPGNTIYF. In nucleotides, the CDR3 is TGTGCCAGCAGCTACGCACCTGGAAACACCATATATTTT. Using reference TRBV5-5 and TRBJ1-3 for the parts outside the CDR3, the full variable domain is DAGVTQSPTHLIKTRGQQVTLRCSPISGHKSVSWYQQVLGQGPQFIFQYYEKEERGRGNFPDRFSARQFPNYSSELNVNALLLGDSALYLCASSYAPGNTIYFGEGSWLTVV.

V is TRBV4-3 and J is TRBJ2-1, with D possibly TRBD2 on 5 matching bases. The V end was cut by 1 base, the J end by 14 bases, with 15 bases between. CDR3 length equals 13 residues. CDR1 is LGHNA, CDR2 YSLEER, per germline. As DNA, the CDR3 is TGCGCCAGCAGCCAAGTTGGGTTCGGGGTGAAGTTCTTC. Protein product: CASSQVGFGVKFF.

V is TRBV6-5 and J is TRBJ1-2, with TRBD1 as a possible D gene (5 bases). The CDR3 is 14 residues long. V was shortened by 6 bases and J by 8 bases, with 19 bases between the two germline ends. Germline V CDR1 and CDR2: MNHEY, SVGAGI. The CDR3: CASSPPGQEGGYTF. DNA of the CDR3: TGTGCCAGCAGCCCTCCCGGTCAGGAGGGGGGCTACACCTTC.

This chain joins TRBV7-9 and TRBJ2-7, with unresolved D. CDR1 is SEHNR, CDR2 FQNEAQ, per germline (reference sequence). The CDR3 extends over 12 amino acids. The V and J ends lost 1 base and 6 bases respectively, with 7 bases between them. CDR3 region: CASSLVGREQYF. The DNA of the CDR3 is TGTGCCAGCAGCTTAGTTGGTCGCGAGCAGTACTTC.

The gene calls are TRBV7-2 and TRBJ2-1; 11 bases agree with TRBD2. The CDR3 runs to 19 residues. V was clipped by 2 bases and J by 4 bases; unmatched bases: 13. Germline CDR1 SGHTA, CDR2 FQGNSA. The CDR3 sequence: CASSLRRTSGPQNYNEQFF. The DNA for the CDR3 is TGTGCCAGCAGCTTACGGAGGACTAGCGGGCCCCAAAATTACAATGAGCAGTTCTTC.

The chain employs TRBV6-1 and TRBJ2-7, with D uncertain. With 7 bases removed from V and 4 bases from J, the gap between germline ends came to 14 bases. Germline V gene sequence: CDR1 MNHNS, CDR2 SASEGT. The length of the CDR3 is 13 residues. In DNA, the CDR3 is TGTGCCAGCACTTTGTCCTTCAGGTACGAGCAGTACTTC. This encodes CASTLSFRYEQYF.

This clone was seen a single time. The J gene is TRBJ2-6, the V gene TRBV7-3; D is unresolved. Germline-derived CDR1 and CDR2 are SGHTA and FQGTGA. The V and J ends lost 1 base and 0 bases respectively, with 13 bases between them. This CDR3 has 18 residues. This CDR3 reads CASSLRYRASSGANVLTF. The CDR3 DNA follows: TGTGCCAGCAGCTTAAGGTATCGCGCAAGCTCTGGGGCCAACGTCCTGACTTTC. Using reference TRBV7-3 and TRBJ2-6 for the parts outside the CDR3, the full variable domain is GAGVSQTPSNKVTEKGKYVELRCDPISGHTALYWYRQSLGQGPEFLIYFQGTGAADDSGLPNDRFFAVRPEGSVSTLKIQRTERGDSAVYLCASSLRYRASSGANVLTFGAGSRLTVL.

This clone was observed a handful of times. This sequence joins TRBV12-5 and TRBJ1-1, with 8 bases aligning to TRBD1. The germline V gene has CDR1 LGHNT and CDR2 FRNRAP. The CDR3 has 14 amino acids. The V segment lost 7 bases and the J segment 5 bases; nucleotides outside the gene matches: 9. The CDR3 loop reads CASATQGAYTEAFF. The CDR3 DNA is TGTGCTAGTGCTACCCAGGGGGCGTATACTGAAGCTTTCTTT.